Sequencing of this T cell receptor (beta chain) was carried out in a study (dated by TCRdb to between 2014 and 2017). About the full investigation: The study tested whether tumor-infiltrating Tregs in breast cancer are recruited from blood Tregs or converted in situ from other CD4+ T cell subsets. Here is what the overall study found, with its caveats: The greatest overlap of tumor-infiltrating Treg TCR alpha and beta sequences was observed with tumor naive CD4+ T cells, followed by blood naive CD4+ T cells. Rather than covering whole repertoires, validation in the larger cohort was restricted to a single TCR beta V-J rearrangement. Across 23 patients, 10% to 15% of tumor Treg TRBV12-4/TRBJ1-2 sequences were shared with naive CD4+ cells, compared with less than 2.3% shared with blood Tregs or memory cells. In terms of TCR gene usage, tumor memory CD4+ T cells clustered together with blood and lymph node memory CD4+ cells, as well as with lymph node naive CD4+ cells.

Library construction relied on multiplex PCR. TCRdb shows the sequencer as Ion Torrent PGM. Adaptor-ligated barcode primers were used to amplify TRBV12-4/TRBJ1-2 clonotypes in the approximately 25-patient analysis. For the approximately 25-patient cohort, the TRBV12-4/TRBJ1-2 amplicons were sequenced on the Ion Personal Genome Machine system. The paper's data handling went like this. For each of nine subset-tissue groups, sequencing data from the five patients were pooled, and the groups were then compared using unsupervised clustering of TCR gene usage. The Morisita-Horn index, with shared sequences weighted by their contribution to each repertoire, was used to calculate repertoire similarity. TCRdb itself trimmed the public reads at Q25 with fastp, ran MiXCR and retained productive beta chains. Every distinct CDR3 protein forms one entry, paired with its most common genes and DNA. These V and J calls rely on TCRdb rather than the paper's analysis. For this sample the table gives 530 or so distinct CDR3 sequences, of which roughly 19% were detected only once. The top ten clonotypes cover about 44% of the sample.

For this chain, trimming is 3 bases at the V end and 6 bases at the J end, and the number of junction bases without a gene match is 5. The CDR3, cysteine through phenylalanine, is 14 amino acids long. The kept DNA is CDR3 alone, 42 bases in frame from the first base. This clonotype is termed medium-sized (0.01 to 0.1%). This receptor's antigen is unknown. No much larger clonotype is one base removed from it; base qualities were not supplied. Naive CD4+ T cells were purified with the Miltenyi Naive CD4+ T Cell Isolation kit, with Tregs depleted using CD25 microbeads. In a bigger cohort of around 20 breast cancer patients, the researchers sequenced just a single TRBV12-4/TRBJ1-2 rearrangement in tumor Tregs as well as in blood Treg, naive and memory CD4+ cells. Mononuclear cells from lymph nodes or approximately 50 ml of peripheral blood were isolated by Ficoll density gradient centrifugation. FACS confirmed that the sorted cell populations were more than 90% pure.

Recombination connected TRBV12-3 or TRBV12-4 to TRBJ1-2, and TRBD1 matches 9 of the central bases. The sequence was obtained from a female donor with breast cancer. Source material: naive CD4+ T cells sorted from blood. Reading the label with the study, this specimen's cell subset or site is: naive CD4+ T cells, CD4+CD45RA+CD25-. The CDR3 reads CASSFRTGVNGYTF. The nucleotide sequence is TGTGCCAGCAGTTTTAGGACAGGGGTAAATGGCTACACCTTC.